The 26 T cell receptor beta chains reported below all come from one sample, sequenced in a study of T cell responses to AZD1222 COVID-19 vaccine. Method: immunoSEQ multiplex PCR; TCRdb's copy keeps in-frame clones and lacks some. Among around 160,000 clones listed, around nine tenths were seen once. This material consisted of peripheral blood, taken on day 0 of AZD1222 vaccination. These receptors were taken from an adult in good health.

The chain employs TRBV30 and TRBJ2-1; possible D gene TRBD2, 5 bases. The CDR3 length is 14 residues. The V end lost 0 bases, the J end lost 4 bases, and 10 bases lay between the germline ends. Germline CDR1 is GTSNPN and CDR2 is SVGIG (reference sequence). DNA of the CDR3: TGTGCCTGGAGTGTCTCCTCGGGGTACAATGAGCAGTTCTTC. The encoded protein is CAWSVSSGYNEQFF. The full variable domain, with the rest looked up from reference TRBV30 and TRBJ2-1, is SQTIHQWPATLVQPVGSPLSLECTVEGTSNPNLYWYRQAAGRGLQLLFYSVGIGQISSEVPQNLSASRPQDRQFILSSKKLLLSDSGFYLCAWSVSSGYNEQFFGPGTRLTVL.

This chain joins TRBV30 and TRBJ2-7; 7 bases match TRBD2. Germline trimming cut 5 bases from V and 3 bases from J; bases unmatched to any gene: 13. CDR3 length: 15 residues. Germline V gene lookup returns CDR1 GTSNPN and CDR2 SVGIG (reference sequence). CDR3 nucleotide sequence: TGTGCCTGGCGGGGGTCGGGGGGAAATTTCTACGAGCAGTACTTC. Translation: CAWRGSGGNFYEQYF. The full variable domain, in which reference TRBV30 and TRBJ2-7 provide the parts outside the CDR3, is SQTIHQWPATLVQPVGSPLSLECTVEGTSNPNLYWYRQAAGRGLQLLFYSVGIGQISSEVPQNLSASRPQDRQFILSSKKLLLSDSGFYLCAWRGSGGNFYEQYFGPGTRLTVT.

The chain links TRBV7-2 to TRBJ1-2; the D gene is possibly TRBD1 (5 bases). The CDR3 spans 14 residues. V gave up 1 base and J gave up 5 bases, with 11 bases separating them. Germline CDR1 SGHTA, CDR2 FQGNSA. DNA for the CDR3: TGTGCCAGCAGCTTAGTATCCAAGGGGTATGGCTACACCTTC. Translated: CASSLVSKGYGYTF.

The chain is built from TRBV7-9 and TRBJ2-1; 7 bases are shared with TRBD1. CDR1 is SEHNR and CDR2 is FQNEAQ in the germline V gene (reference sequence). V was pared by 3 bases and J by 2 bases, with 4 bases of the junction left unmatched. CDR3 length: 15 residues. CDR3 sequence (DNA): TGTGCCAGCAGCTTGACAGGGAAGACCTACAATGAGCAGTTCTTC. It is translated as CASSLTGKTYNEQFF. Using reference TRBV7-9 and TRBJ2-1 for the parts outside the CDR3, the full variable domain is DTGVSQNPRHKITKRGQNVTFRCDPISEHNRLYWYRQTLGQGPEFLTYFQNEAQLEKSRLLSDRFSAERPKGSFSTLEIQRTEQGDSAMYLCASSLTGKTYNEQFFGPGTRLTVL.

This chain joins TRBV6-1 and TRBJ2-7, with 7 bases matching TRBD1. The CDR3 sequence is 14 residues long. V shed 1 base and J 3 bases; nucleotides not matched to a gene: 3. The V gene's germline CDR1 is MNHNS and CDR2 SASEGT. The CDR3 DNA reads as TGTGCCAGCAGTGAAGGTGGGGACAGCTACGAGCAGTACTTC. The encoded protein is CASSEGGDSYEQYF.

CDR3 DNA sequence: TGCGCCAGCAGCCAAGCCCTCGGGGCGGGAAACACCATATATTTT. Translating gives CASSQALGAGNTIYF. The V gene is TRBV4-3, the J gene TRBJ1-3; D might be TRBD1 (5 bases). Germline V lookup: CDR1 LGHNA, CDR2 YSLEER. V was shortened by 1 base and J by 4 bases, with 11 bases between the two germline ends. The CDR3 covers 15 residues.

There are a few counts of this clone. CDR3 sequence: CASTISGPQHF. The CDR3 coding sequence is TGTGCCAGCACGATATCTGGGCCCCAGCATTTT. The V call is TRBV6-5, the J call TRBJ1-5, with D unresolved. Germline CDR1 and CDR2: MNHEY and SVGAGI. This CDR3 is built from 11 residues. V dropped 7 bases and J dropped 9 bases, with 10 bases sitting between them.

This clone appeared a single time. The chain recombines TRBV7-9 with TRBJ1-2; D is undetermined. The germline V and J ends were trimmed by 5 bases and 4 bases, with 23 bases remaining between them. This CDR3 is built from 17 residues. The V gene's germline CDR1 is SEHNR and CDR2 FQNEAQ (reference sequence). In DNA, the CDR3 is TGTGCCAGCAGCGCCGCTTCTACGGTTCGCTGGGGCTATGGCTACACCTTC. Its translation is CASSAASTVRWGYGYTF.

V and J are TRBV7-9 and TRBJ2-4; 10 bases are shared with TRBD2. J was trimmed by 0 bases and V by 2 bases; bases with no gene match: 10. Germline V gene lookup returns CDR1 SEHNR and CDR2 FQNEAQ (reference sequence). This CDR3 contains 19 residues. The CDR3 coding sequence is TGTGCCAGCAGCTTAAGTCCTAGCGGGGGAATACTAGCCAAAAACATTCAGTACTTC. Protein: CASSLSPSGGILAKNIQYF.

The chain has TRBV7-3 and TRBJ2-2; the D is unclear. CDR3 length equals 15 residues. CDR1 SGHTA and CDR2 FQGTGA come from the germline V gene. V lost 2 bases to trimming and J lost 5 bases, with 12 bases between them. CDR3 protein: CASSLQRALTGELFF. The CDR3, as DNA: TGTGCCAGCAGCTTACAAAGGGCCCTGACCGGGGAGCTGTTTTTT.

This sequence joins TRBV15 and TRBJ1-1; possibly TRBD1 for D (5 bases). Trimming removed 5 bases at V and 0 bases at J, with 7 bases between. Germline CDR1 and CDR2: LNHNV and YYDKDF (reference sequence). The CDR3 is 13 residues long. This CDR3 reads CATSEGLNTEAFF. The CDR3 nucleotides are TGTGCCACCAGCGAGGGGTTGAACACTGAAGCTTTCTTT. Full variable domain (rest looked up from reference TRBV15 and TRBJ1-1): DAMVIQNPRYQVTQFGKPVTLSCSQTLNHNVMYWYQQKSSQAPKLLFHYYDKDFNNEADTPDNFQSRRPNTSFCFLDIRSPGLGDTAMYLCATSEGLNTEAFFGQGTRLTVV.

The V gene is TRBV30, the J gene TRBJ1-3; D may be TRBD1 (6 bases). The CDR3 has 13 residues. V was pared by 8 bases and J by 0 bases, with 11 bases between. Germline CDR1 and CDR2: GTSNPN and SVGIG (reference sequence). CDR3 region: CAQGGYSGNTIYF. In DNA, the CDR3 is TGTGCCCAAGGGGGATACTCTGGAAACACCATATATTTT.

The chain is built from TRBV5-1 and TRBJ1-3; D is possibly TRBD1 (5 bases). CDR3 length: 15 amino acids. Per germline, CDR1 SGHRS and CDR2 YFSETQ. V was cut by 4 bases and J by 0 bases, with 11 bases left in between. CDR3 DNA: TGCGCCAGCAGCCCCGGGGGTAGCTCTGGAAACACCATATATTTT. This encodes CASSPGGSSGNTIYF.

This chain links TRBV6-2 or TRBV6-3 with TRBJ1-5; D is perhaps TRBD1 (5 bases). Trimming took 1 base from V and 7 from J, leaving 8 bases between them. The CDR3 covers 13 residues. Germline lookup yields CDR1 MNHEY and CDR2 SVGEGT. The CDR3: CASSYYQGQPQHF. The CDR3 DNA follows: TGTGCCAGCAGTTACTATCAGGGCCAGCCCCAGCATTTT.

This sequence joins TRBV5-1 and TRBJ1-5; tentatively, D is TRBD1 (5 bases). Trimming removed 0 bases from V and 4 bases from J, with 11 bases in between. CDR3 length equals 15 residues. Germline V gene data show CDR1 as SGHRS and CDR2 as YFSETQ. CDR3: CASSLVGGRNQPQHF. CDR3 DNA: TGCGCCAGCAGCTTGGTGGGGGGGAGGAATCAGCCCCAGCATTTT. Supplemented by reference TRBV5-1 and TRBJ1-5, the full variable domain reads KAGVTQTPRYLIKTRGQQVTLSCSPISGHRSVSWYQQTPGQGLQFLFEYFSETQRNKGNFPGRFSGRQFSNSRSEMNVSTLELGDSALYLCASSLVGGRNQPQHFGDGTRLSIL.

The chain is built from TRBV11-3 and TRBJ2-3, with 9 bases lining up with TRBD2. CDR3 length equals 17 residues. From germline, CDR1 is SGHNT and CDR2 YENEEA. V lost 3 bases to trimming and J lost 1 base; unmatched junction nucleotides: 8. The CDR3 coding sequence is TGTGCCAGCAGCTTTAGGGGTGTAGCGGGAGGCACAGATACGCAGTATTTT. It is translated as CASSFRGVAGGTDTQYF.

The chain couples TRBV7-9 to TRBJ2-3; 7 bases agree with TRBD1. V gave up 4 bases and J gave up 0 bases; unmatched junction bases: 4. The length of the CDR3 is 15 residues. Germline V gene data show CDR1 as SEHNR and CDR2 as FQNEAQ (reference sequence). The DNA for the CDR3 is TGTGCCAGCAGCTACCGGGACAGAAGCACAGATACGCAGTATTTT. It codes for CASSYRDRSTDTQYF.

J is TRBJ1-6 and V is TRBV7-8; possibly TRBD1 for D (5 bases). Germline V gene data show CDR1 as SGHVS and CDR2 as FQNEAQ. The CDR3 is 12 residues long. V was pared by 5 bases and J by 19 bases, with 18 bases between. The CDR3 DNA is TGTGCCAGCAGCGCAAGAGGGACCCGGGCACACTTT. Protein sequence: CASSARGTRAHF.

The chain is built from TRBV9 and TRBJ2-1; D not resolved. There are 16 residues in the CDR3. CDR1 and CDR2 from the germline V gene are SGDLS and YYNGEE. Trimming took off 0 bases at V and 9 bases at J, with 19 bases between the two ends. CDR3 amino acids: CASSVELGLTIREQFF. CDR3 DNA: TGTGCCAGCAGCGTAGAGCTGGGCCTCACCATACGTGAGCAGTTCTTC.

In nucleotides, the CDR3 is TGCGCCAGCAGCTTGGAGGGGTCCTCGAACTATGGCTACACCTTC. Residues: CASSLEGSSNYGYTF. The chain joins TRBV5-1 to TRBJ1-2; D might be TRBD1 (5 bases). Trimming left V 0 bases short and J 2 bases short, with 11 bases between. This CDR3 is 15 amino acids long. Germline V gene lookup returns CDR1 SGHRS and CDR2 YFSETQ.

This chain's CDR3 is CSVGTYEQYF. The DNA for the CDR3 is TGCAGCGTAGGGACCTACGAGCAGTACTTC. The gene calls are TRBV29-1 and TRBJ2-7; D not resolved. Deletions cut 6 bases from V and 2 bases from J, with 5 bases between. The germline CDR1 and CDR2 sequences are SQVTM and ANQGSEA. The CDR3 covers 10 residues.

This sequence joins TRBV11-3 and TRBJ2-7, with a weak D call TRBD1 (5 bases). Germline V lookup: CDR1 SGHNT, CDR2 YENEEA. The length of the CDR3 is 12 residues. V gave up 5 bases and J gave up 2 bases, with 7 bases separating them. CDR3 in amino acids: CASSGATYEQYF. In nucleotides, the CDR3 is TGTGCCAGCAGCGGGGCAACCTACGAGCAGTACTTC.

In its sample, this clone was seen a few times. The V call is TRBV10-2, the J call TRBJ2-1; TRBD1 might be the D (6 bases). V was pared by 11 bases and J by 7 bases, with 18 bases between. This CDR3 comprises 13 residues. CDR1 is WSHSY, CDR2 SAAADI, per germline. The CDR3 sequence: CAGMGAGDNEQFF. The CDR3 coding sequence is TGCGCCGGCATGGGGGCAGGAGATAATGAGCAGTTCTTC.

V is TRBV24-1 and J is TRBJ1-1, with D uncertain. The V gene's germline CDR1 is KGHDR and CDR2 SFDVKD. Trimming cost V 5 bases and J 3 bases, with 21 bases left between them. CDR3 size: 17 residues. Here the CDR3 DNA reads TGTGCCACCAGTGCCCGAAGGGAGAACGGGGTCGACACTGAAGCTTTCTTT. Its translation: CATSARRENGVDTEAFF.

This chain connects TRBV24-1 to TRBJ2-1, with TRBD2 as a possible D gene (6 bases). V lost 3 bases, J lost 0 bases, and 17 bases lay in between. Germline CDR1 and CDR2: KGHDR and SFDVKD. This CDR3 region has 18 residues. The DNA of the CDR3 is TGTGCCACCAGTGATCCCCGGGACTTACAAAGCTCCTACAATGAGCAGTTCTTC. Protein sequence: CATSDPRDLQSSYNEQFF.

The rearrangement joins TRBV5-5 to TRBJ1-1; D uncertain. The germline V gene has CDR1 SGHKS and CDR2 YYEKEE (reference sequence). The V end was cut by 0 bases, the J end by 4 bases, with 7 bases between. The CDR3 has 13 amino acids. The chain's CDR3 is CASSLASGTEAFF. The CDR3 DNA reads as TGTGCCAGCAGCTTGGCCTCGGGCACTGAAGCTTTCTTT.